A single sample is the source of the 5 T cell receptor beta chains below, sequenced in a study of HIV-infected patients and healthy controls. The repertoire came from unfractionated whole blood and reflected all unsorted peripheral T cells. cDNA was made from roughly 470 ng RNA using alpha and beta constant primers. Separate chain-specific third strand synthesis with multiplexing indices produced the alpha and beta libraries. From the 5' RACE reads, TCRdb called clonotypes with MiXCR, one entry per CDR3 protein. The sample has 10,000 to 15,000 distinct CDR3 sequences, around 5% seen once; the top ten hold around 3%. The sample taken for sequencing was blood. The receptors were sampled from an adult in good health.

This clonotype was seen repeatedly, ten times or more. The chain has TRBV5-4 and TRBJ2-7, with a possible D match to TRBD1 (5 bases). The CDR3 consists of 13 residues. The ends were cut back, 2 bases at V and 5 bases at J, with 11 bases in the middle. CDR1 is SGHNT, CDR2 YYREEE, per germline (reference sequence). CDR3 nucleotides: TGTGCCAGCAGCTTCTTAGGGGCCCACGAGCAGTACTTC. Encoded protein: CASSFLGAHEQYF.

This clonotype was counted at least ten times. This chain connects TRBV11-2 to TRBJ2-4; D unresolved. This CDR3 spans 13 amino acids. The germline V and J ends were trimmed by 3 bases and 1 base, with 4 bases remaining between them. Germline lookup yields CDR1 SGHAT and CDR2 FQNNGV. DNA of the CDR3: TGTGCCAGCAGCTTGGTTGCCAAAAACATTCAGTACTTC. Translated, it gives CASSLVAKNIQYF.

Many counts were recorded for this clonotype. The chain employs TRBV9 and TRBJ1-1; D is undetermined. V was trimmed by 4 bases and J by 1 base, leaving 20 bases between them. CDR1 and CDR2 from the germline V gene are SGDLS and YYNGEE. The CDR3 sequence is 17 residues long. The CDR3: CASSPQLNSGKNTEAFF. In DNA, the CDR3 is TGTGCCAGCAGCCCACAACTTAACAGCGGAAAGAACACTGAAGCTTTCTTT.

This rearrangement joins TRBV7-6 to TRBJ2-6, with D unclear. The CDR3 spans 19 residues. Germline V lookup: CDR1 SGHVS, CDR2 FNYEAQ. V was pared by 1 base and J by 0 bases, with 16 bases between. CDR3 sequence: CASSLDPPGIGSGANVLTF. In nucleotides, the CDR3 is TGTGCCAGCAGCTTAGACCCCCCGGGTATTGGCTCTGGGGCCAACGTCCTGACTTTC.

Ten or more counts support this clonotype. V usage is TRBV19 and J usage is TRBJ2-3; D unclear. V gave up 1 base and J gave up 2 bases, with 7 bases separating them. The CDR3 contains 14 residues. Germline V gene lookup returns CDR1 LNHDA and CDR2 SQIVND (reference sequence). The CDR3 protein is CASSIGFVTDTQYF. CDR3 coding DNA: TGTGCCAGTAGTATAGGATTCGTCACAGATACGCAGTATTTT.